The T cell receptor beta chain described here comes from a study of OX40 agonist ivuxolimab in advanced cancers. Measured with immunoSEQ multiplex PCR; TCRdb has only the in-frame clones, and not every one. Of 70,000 or so clones listed, around 91% were seen once; the top ten hold under 7.5%. Trimming removed 3 bases at V and 5 bases at J, with 17 bases between. The CDR3 totals 16 residues. Germline V gives CDR1 KGHSH, CDR2 LQKENI. V is TRBV18 and J is TRBJ2-1; no reliable D call. Source: CD4+ or CD8+ T cells sorted from blood, taken in a trial of the OX40 agonist ivuxolimab. This receptor was taken from an adult with an advanced solid tumor such as melanoma, head and neck, liver or kidney cancer. The CDR3 reads CASSPISQRRNNEQFF. CDR3 DNA sequence: TGTGCCAGCTCACCGATCAGCCAGAGGAGAAACAATGAGCAGTTCTTC.